The rows below give T cell receptor beta chains drawn from one sample of a study of blood T cell repertoires in COVID-19. Using immunoSEQ multiplex PCR, the repertoire was profiled, and TCRdb retains in-frame clones only, with some absent. The repertoire consists of about 150,000 clones, with 85% to 90% occurring once and the leading ten covering 15%. Sequencing was done on a sample of peripheral blood. Receptors originate from a woman in her thirties or forties with acute or convalescent COVID-19. The CDR3 runs from the conserved cysteine through the conserved F or W. The D gene is left open where the match is weak. Only some rows state a clone size, as once, few, many or a class for expanded clones.

>TRBV5-6|NA|NA|TRBJ2-3
CASSLLGSGSTDTQYF
>TRBV18|TRBD1|once|TRBJ1-4
CASSPDRDVGEKLFF
>TRBV27|NA|few|TRBJ2-1
CASSLRLGHRYNEQFF
>TRBV28|NA|NA|TRBJ1-6
CASSLSGTRDSPLHF
>TRBV6-1|TRBD2|NA|TRBJ2-6
CASSEAPGGSGANVLTF
>TRBV7-8|NA|NA|TRBJ1-5
CASSSAPGVTQHF
>TRBV5-4|NA|NA|TRBJ1-2
CASSLGQESNYGYTF
>TRBV7-8|NA|once|TRBJ2-2
CASSLEEGAYGELFF
>TRBV28|TRBD2|NA|TRBJ2-7
CASSLTSGGALYEQYF
>TRBV6-4|TRBD2|NA|TRBJ2-7
CASSESGGTSGEQYF
>TRBV5-5|NA|NA|TRBJ1-4
CASSSQQEKLFF
>TRBV2|NA|NA|TRBJ1-5
CASKNRENNQPQHF
>TRBV15|NA|once|TRBJ1-5
CATSRAPNEPQHF
>TRBV19|NA|NA|TRBJ2-7
CASSTTPGGSYEQYF
>TRBV12-5|NA|once|TRBJ2-1
CASGSGSLGSYNEQFF
>TRBV19|NA|NA|TRBJ2-6
CASSWGAGANVLTF
>TRBV6-1|NA|NA|TRBJ1-5
CASGRQDQPQHF
>TRBV2|TRBD1|NA|TRBJ1-1
CASSESEQGAGEAFF
>TRBV2|TRBD1|NA|TRBJ1-5
CASMGDSAGGNQPQHF
>TRBV5-1|NA|NA|TRBJ2-1
CASSWDGSSYNEQFF